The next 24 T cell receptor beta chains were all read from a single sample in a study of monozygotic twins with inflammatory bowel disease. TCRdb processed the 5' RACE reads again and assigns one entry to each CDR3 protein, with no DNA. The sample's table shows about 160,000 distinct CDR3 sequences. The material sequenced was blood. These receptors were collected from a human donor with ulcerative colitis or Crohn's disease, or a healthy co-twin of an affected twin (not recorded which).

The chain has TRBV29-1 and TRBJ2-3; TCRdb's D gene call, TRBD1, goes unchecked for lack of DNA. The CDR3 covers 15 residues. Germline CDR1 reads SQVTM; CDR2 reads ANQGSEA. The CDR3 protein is CSVGGTGGRTDTQYF.

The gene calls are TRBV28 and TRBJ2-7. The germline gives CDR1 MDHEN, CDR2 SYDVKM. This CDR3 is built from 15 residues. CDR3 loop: CASSLTGPSSYEQYF.

This chain's CDR3 is CASSLRQTLNDNEQFF. The chain is built from TRBV4-3 and TRBJ2-1; the D call of TRBD1 rests on TCRdb alone, since no DNA is present to check it. The CDR3 loop spans 16 amino acids. CDR1 LGHNA and CDR2 YSLEER come from the germline V gene.

The CDR3 is CASSQGGGSQFF. The V gene is TRBV14, the J gene TRBJ2-1; TCRdb proposes TRBD1, but this gene call is untestable without DNA. Germline V lookup: CDR1 SGHDN, CDR2 FVKESK. This CDR3 has 12 residues.

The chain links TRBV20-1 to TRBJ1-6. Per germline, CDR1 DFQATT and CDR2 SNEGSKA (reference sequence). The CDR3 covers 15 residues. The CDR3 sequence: CSARADSSYNSPLHF.

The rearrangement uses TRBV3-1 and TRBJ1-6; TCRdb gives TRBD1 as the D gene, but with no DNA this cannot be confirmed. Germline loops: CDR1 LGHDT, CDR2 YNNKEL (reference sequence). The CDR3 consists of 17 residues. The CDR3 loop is CASSQLGQGKSGSPLHF.

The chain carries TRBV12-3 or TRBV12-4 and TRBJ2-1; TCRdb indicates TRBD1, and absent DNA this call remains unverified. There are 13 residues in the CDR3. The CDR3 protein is CASRPTGGDEQFF.

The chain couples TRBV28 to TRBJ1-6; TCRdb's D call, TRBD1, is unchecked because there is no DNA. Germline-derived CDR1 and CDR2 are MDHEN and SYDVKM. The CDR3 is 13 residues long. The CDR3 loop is CALSAGSHSPLHF.

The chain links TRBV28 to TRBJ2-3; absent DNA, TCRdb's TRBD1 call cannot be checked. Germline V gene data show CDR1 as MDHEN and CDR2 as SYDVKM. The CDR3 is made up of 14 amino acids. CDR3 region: CASSFPGQGDTQYF.

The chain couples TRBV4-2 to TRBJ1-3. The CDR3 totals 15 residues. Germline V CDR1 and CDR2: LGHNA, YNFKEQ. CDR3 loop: CASSQVKGGGNTIYF.

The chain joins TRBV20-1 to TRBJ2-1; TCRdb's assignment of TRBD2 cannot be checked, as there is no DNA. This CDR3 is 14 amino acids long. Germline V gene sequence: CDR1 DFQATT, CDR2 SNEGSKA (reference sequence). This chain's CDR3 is CSAPRRALSNEQFF.

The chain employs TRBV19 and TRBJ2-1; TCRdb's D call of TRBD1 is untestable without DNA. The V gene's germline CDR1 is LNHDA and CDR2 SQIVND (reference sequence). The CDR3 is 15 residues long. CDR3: CASSMGQGTVNEQFF.

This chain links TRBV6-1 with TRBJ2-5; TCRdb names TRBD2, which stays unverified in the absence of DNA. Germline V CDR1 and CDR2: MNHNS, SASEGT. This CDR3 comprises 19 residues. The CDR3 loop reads CASSGGFWTSGRGGETQYF.

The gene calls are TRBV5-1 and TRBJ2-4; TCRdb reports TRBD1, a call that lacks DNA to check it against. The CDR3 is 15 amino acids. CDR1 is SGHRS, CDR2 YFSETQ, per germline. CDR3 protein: CASSNGTLSMNIQYF.

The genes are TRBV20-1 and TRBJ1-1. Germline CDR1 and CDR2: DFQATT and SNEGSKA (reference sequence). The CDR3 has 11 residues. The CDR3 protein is CSLTENTEAFF.

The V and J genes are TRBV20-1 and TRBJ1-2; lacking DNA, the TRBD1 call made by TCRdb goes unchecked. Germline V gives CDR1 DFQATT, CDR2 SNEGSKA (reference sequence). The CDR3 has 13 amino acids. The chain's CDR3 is CSAREDTDYGYTF.

CDR3 protein: CASSPGVAGDTQYF. The chain is built from TRBV5-1 and TRBJ2-3; TCRdb returns TRBD2, unconfirmable since there is no DNA. Germline values: CDR1 SGHRS, CDR2 YFSETQ. This CDR3 region has 14 residues.

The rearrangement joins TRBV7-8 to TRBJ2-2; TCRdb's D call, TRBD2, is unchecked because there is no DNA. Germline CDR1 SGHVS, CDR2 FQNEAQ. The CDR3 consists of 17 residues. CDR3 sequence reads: CASSLASGSTGTGELFF.

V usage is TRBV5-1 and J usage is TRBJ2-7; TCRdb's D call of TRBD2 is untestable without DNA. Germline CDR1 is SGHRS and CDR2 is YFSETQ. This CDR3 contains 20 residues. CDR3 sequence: CASSQKDVGDFWRVSYEQYF.

CDR3 protein: CASRRGQYNEQFF. The chain is built from TRBV7-9 and TRBJ2-1; TCRdb calls TRBD1, which cannot be checked without DNA. There are 13 residues in the CDR3. Looked up from germline, CDR1 is SEHNR and CDR2 is FQNEAQ (reference sequence).

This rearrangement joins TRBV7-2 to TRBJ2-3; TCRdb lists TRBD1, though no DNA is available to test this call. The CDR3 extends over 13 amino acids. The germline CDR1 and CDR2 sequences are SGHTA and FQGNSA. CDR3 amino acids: CASSLDRAYTQYF.

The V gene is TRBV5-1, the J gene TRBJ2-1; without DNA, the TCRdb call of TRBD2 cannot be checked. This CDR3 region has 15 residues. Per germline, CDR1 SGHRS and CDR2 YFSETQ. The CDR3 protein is CASNVDWRVGSEQFF.

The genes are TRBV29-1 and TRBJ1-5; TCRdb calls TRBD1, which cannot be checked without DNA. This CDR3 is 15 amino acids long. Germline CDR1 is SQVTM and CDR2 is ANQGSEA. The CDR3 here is CSVAFTGNNDQPQHF.

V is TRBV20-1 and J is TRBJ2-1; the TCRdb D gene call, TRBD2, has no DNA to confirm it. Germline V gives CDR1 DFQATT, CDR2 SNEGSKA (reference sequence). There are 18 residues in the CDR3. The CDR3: CSATNAFTPSGRETEQFF.